This T cell receptor beta chain stems from a study of T cell responses to AZD1222 COVID-19 vaccine. Study-wide context: Second doses at about 4 or about 12 weeks were pooled. Regarding the study as a whole: Distributed over spike, vaccine-associated CD4 TCRs predominated at 160-218 and 743-854. Nearly half of spike-specific TCRs reportedly target variant regions that are unmutated in the B.1.351 and B.1.1.7 variants. AZD1222 recipients seropositive at baseline numbered only five to seven.

This CDR3 region has 14 residues. The junction had 10 bases not matched to a gene; V was cut back by 8 bases and J by 4 bases. Germline CDR1 reads SNHLY; CDR2 reads FYNNEI. Concerning this clone: Its antigen is not identified.

Sequencing used immunoSEQ multiplex PCR; TCRdb keeps in-frame clones, though not all of them. The sample holds over 150,000 clones, more than 75% seen once. This TCR came from an adult in good health. The source material was peripheral blood, sampled on day 0 of AZD1222 vaccination. The chain joins TRBV2 to TRBJ1-2, with 7 nucleotides matching TRBD1. For the CDR3, the DNA is TGTGCCAGCCGTGTGAGACAGGGCTTCTATGGCTACACCTTC. It specifies CASRVRQGFYGYTF.